The clone carrying this T cell receptor (beta chain) was found many times. The antigen remains undetermined. The CDR3 runs to 15 residues. Trimming left V 0 bases short and J 0 bases short, with 10 bases between. Germline V gives CDR1 SGHRS, CDR2 YFSETQ. Unique molecular identifiers were incorporated during preparation of the TCRbeta library. TCRdb fed the PCR reads into MiXCR, producing one record per CDR3 protein. The profile shows about 300,000 distinct CDR3 sequences, 6% to 10% of them singletons. The sample comes from a study of T-cell reconstitution after alpha-beta-depleted transplantation in children. Study-level points and caveats: At the one-year point after transplant, T-cell counts and TCRbeta diversity were found to come mostly from T cells that had been newly produced.

The rearrangement joins TRBV5-1 to TRBJ2-7, with TRBD1 as a possible D gene (5 bases). This sample comprised peripheral blood, obtained 360 days after TCRalphabeta/CD19-depleted stem cell transplant. The sequence was collected from a female patient aged 2-15 years who had a stem cell transplant for Fanconi anemia, so the T cells may come from the graft donor. Written as DNA, the CDR3 is TGCGCCAGCAGCTTGGACAGGCCTAGCTCCTACGAGCAGTACTTC. Protein: CASSLDRPSSYEQYF.